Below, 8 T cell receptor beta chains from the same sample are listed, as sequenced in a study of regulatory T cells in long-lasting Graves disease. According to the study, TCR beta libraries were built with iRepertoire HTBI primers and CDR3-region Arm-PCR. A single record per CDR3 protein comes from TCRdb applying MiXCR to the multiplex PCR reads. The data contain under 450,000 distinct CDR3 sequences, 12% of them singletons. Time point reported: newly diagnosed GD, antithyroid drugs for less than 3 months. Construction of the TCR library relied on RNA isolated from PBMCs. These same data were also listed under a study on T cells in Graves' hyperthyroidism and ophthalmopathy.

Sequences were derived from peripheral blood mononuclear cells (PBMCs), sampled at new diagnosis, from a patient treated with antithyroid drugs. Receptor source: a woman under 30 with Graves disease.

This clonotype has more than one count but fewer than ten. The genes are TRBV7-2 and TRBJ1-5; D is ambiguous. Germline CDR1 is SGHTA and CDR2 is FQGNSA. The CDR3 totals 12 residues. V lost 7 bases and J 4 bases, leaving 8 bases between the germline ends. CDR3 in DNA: TGTGCCAGCACGACCCTGAATCAGCCCCAGCATTTT. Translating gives CASTTLNQPQHF.

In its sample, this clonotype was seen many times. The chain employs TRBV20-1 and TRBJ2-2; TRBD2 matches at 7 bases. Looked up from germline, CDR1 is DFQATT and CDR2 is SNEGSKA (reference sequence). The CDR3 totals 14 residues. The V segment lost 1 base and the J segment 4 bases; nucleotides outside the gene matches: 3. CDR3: CSARGEGVTGELFF. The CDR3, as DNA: TGCAGTGCTAGAGGGGAGGGCGTCACCGGGGAGCTGTTTTTT.

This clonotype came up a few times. As DNA, the CDR3 is TGCAGCGTTTGGACAGGCCTTAACTATGGCTACACCTTC. Amino acids: CSVWTGLNYGYTF. The chain joins TRBV29-1 to TRBJ1-2, with 7 bases fitting TRBD1. The germline gives CDR1 SQVTM, CDR2 ANQGSEA. The CDR3 covers 13 residues. Unmatched junction bases numbered 4, after V lost 5 bases and J lost 1 base.

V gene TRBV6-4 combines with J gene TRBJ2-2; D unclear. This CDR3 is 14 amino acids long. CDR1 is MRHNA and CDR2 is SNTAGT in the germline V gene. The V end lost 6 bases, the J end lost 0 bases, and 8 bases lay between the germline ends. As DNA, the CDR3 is TGTGCCAGCAGACTACTCACGAACACCGGGGAGCTGTTTTTT. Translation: CASRLLTNTGELFF.

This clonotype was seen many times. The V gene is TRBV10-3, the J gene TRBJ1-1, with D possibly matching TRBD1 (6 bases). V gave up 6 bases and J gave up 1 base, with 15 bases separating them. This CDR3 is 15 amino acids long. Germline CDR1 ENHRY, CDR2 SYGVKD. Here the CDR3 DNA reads TGTGCCATCAGGACTCCGGACAGCGCGAACACTGAAGCTTTCTTT. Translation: CAIRTPDSANTEAFF.

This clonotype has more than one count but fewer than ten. As DNA, the CDR3 is TGTGCCAGCAGCCCCCGAATTGGAGCCTATAATTCACCCCTCCACTTT. The encoded protein is CASSPRIGAYNSPLHF. The chain has TRBV7-9 and TRBJ1-6; D is unclear. The V end lost 5 bases, the J end lost 2 bases, and 13 bases lay between the germline ends. The V gene's germline CDR1 is SEHNR and CDR2 FQNEAQ (reference sequence). This CDR3 region has 16 residues.

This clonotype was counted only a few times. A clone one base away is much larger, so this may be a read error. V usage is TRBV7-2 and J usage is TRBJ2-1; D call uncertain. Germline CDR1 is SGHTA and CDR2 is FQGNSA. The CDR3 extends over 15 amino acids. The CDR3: CASSLAITWHNEQSF. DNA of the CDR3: TGTGCCAGCAGCTTAGCGATCACATGGCACAATGAGCAGTCCTTC.

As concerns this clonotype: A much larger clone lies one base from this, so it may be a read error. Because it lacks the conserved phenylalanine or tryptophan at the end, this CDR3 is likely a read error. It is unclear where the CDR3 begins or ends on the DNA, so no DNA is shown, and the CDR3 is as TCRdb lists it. CDR3 sequence: CASSLGMPQYL. The V and J genes are TRBV12-3 or TRBV12-4 and TRBJ2-1. The CDR3 is 11 residues long, counting both termini.